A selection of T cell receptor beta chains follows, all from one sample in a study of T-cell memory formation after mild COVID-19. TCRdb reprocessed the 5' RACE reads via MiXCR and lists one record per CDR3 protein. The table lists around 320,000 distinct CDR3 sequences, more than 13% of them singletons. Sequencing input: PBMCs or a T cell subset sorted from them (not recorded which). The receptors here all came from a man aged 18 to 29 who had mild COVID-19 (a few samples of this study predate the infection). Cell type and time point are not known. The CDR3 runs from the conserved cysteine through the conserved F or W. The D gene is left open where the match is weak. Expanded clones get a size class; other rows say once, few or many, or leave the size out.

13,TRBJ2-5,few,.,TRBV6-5,CASRTTVQETQYF,TGTGCCAGCAGGACGACAGTCCAAGAGACCCAGTACTTC
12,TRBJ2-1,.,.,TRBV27,CASSRGAGEQFF,TGTGCCAGCAGTAGGGGGGCGGGTGAGCAGTTCTTC
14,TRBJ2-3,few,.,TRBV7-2,CASSIRSSTDTQYF,TGTGCCAGCAGCATCCGCTCTAGCACAGATACGCAGTATTTT
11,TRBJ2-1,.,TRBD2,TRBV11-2,CASSLTSVTFF,TGTGCCAGCAGCCTGACTAGCGTAACGTTCTTC
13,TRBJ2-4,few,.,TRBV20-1,CSARDGGRNIQYF,TGCAGTGCTAGAGATGGGGGTCGGAACATTCAGTACTTC
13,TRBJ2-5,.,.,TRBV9,CASSRVGVGAQYF,TGTGCCAGCAGTAGGGTGGGGGTCGGGGCCCAGTACTTC
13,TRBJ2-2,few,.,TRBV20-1,CSAEGSNTGELFF,TGCAGTGCCGAGGGGTCCAACACCGGGGAGCTGTTTTTT
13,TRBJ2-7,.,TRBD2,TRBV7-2,CASSLGLEYEQYF,TGTGCCAGCAGCTTGGGACTAGAGTACGAGCAGTACTTC
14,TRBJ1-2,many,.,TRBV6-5,CASSYEADNYGYTF,TGTGCCAGCAGTTACGAGGCAGATAACTATGGCTACACCTTC
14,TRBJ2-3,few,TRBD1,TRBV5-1,CASGRQGITDTQYF,TGCGCCAGCGGTAGACAGGGCATCACAGATACGCAGTATTTT
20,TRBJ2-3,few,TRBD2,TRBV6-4,CASGDRLAAYPATCTDTQYF,TGTGCCAGCGGAGACCGACTAGCGGCTTACCCAGCTACTTGCACAGATACGCAGTATTTT
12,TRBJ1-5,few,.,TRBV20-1,CSAPIPYQPQHF,TGCAGTGCTCCGATTCCTTATCAGCCCCAGCATTTT
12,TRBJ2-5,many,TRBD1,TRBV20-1,CSAPDRGETQYF,TGCAGTGCTCCGGACAGGGGTGAGACCCAGTACTTC
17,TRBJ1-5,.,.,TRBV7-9,CASSSEIPGGGNQPQHF,TGTGCCAGCAGCTCCGAGATACCCGGAGGTGGCAATCAGCCCCAGCATTTT
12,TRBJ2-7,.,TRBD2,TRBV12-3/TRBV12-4,CASSRLADEQYF,TGTGCCAGCAGTAGACTAGCGGACGAGCAGTACTTC
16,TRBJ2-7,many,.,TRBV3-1,CASSQYNLRGSYEQYF,TGTGCCAGCAGCCAATACAATCTCAGGGGATCCTACGAGCAGTACTTC
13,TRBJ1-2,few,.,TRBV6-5,CASSYRGDDGYTF,TGTGCCAGCAGTTACAGGGGTGACGATGGCTACACCTTC
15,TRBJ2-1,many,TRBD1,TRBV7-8,CASSISGTGNNEQFF,TGTGCCAGCAGCATCTCCGGGACAGGGAATAATGAGCAGTTCTTC
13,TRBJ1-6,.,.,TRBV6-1,CASSEDLGSPLHF,TGTGCCAGCAGTGAAGATCTAGGCTCACCCCTCCACTTT
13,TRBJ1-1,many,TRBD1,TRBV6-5,CASSAGTGIIAFF,TGTGCCAGCAGTGCCGGGACAGGGATTATAGCTTTCTTT
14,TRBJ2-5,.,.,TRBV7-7,CASSLGSVQETQYF,TGTGCTAGCAGCTTAGGGTCGGTCCAAGAGACCCAGTACTTC
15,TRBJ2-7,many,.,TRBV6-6,CASRGAGGPTYEQYF,TGTGCCAGCAGGGGGGCGGGCGGGCCCACCTACGAGCAGTACTTC
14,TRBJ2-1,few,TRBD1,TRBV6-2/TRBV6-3,CASSYGDRGFEQFF,TGTGCCAGCAGTTATGGGGACAGGGGATTTGAGCAGTTCTTC
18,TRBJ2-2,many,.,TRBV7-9,CASSSRPMPGSATGELFF,TGTGCCAGCAGCTCCCGACCGATGCCAGGTTCCGCCACCGGGGAGCTGTTTTTT
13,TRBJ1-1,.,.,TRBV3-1,CASSQFSRTEAFF,TGTGCCAGCAGCCAATTTAGCAGAACTGAAGCTTTCTTT
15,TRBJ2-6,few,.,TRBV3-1,CASSFQGTGANVLTF,TGTGCCAGCAGCTTCCAGGGTACTGGGGCCAACGTCCTGACTTTC
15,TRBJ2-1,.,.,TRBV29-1,CSARQDGAGWDEQFF,TGCAGCGCACGGCAGGACGGGGCAGGATGGGATGAGCAGTTCTTC
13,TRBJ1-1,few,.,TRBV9,CASSVGLKGEAFF,TGTGCCAGCAGCGTAGGACTGAAGGGTGAAGCTTTCTTT
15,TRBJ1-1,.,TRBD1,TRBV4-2,CASSQHRGGNAEAFF,TGTGCCAGCAGCCAACACAGGGGGGGGAACGCTGAAGCTTTCTTT
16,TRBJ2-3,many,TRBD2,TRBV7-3,CASSLTSGGGTDTQYF,TGCGCCAGCAGCTTAACGAGCGGGGGCGGCACAGATACGCAGTATTTT
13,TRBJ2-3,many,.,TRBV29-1,CSPHGGLTDTQYF,TGCAGCCCCCATGGGGGATTGACAGATACGCAGTATTTT